Below are 20 T cell receptor beta chains sequenced from a single sample in a study of cytomegalovirus exposure and HLA in healthy donors. Amplification used 60 Vbeta primers and 13 Jbeta primers. This table comes from immunoSEQ multiplex PCR, and its TCRdb copy is limited to in-frame clones, with some not included. The top ten clones hold about 1% of a sample with about 190,000 clones, more than 70% of them seen once. Source material: PBMCs. The receptors here all came from a woman in her thirties or forties in good health and CMV-seronegative.

The genes are TRBV11-3 and TRBJ2-7; a weak D match, TRBD2 (6 bases). CDR3 length: 15 amino acids. Germline CDR1 is SGHNT and CDR2 is YENEEA. The V gene lost 1 base and the J gene lost 2 bases, with 12 bases spanning the gap. The CDR3 protein is CASSLGPGRPYEQYF. The CDR3 bases are TGTGCCAGCAGCTTAGGGCCAGGGAGGCCCTACGAGCAGTACTTC. The full variable domain, completed using reference TRBV11-3 and TRBJ2-7, is EAGVVQSPRYKIIEKKQPVAFWCNPISGHNTLYWYLQNLGQGPELLIRYENEEAVDDSQLPKDRFSAERLKGVDSTLKIQPAELGDSAVYLCASSLGPGRPYEQYFGPGTRLTVT.

V and J are TRBV6-5 and TRBJ2-1; D not certain. The CDR3 sequence is 12 residues long. V was clipped by 6 bases and J by 5 bases, with 8 bases between them. Germline-derived CDR1 and CDR2 are MNHEY and SVGAGI. The CDR3 is CASRPRNNEQFF. The CDR3, as DNA: TGTGCCAGCAGACCGAGAAACAATGAGCAGTTCTTC.

This clone was counted between two and nine times. The chain has TRBV7-9 and TRBJ1-5; 9 bases fit TRBD1. V dropped 1 base and J dropped 2; count of bases not matched to a gene: 9. This CDR3 comprises 18 residues. Per germline, CDR1 SEHNR and CDR2 FQNEAQ (reference sequence). The CDR3 reads CASSLVLGQGLGNQPQHF. Written as DNA, the CDR3 is TGTGCCAGCAGCTTAGTCCTGGGACAGGGTCTGGGCAATCAGCCCCAGCATTTT. Full variable domain (remainder filled in from reference TRBV7-9 and TRBJ1-5): DTGVSQNPRHKITKRGQNVTFRCDPISEHNRLYWYRQTLGQGPEFLTYFQNEAQLEKSRLLSDRFSAERPKGSFSTLEIQRTEQGDSAMYLCASSLVLGQGLGNQPQHFGDGTRLSIL.

The chain couples TRBV7-3 to TRBJ2-2; D possibly corresponds to TRBD1 (6 bases). Trimming pared 4 bases from V and 4 bases from J, leaving 10 bases between. Germline CDR1 is SGHTA and CDR2 is FQGTGA. This CDR3 is built from 14 residues. The CDR3 sequence is CASSWQGGTGELFF. The CDR3 DNA sequence: TGTGCCAGCAGCTGGCAAGGGGGCACCGGGGAGCTGTTTTTT. Using reference TRBV7-3 and TRBJ2-2 for the parts outside the CDR3, the full variable domain is GAGVSQTPSNKVTEKGKYVELRCDPISGHTALYWYRQSLGQGPEFLIYFQGTGAADDSGLPNDRFFAVRPEGSVSTLKIQRTERGDSAVYLCASSWQGGTGELFFGEGSRLTVL.

The sample holds a few counts of this clone. The genes are TRBV19 and TRBJ2-3; 14 nucleotides agree with TRBD2. The junction had 3 bases not matched to a gene; V was cut back by 5 bases and J by 2 bases. From germline, CDR1 is LNHDA and CDR2 SQIVND (reference sequence). The CDR3 covers 16 residues. The CDR3 spells CASSPGLAGVTDTQYF. The CDR3 DNA reads as TGTGCCAGTAGTCCGGGACTAGCGGGGGTCACAGATACGCAGTATTTT.

This clone was counted between two and nine times. The chain couples TRBV25-1 to TRBJ2-1; TRBD2 might be the D (5 bases). The CDR3 is made up of 17 amino acids. Germline CDR1 MGHDK, CDR2 SYGVNS. The V end was cut by 1 base, the J end by 0 bases, with 13 bases between. The CDR3 coding sequence is TGTGCCAGCAGTGAATCGCCAGCGGAAGTCTCCTACAATGAGCAGTTCTTC. Amino acid sequence: CASSESPAEVSYNEQFF.

This chain uses TRBV15 with TRBJ2-1; 11 bases align to TRBD2. CDR1 and CDR2 (germline): LNHNV, YYDKDF (reference sequence). Unmatched junction bases numbered 23, after V lost 6 bases and J lost 7 bases. The CDR3 spans 20 residues. Written as DNA, the CDR3 is TGTGCCACCAGTGATAGGTTGGCGCTAGCGGGAGGAAGGGGAATTAATGAGCAGTTCTTC. Translating it yields CATSDRLALAGGRGINEQFF.

This chain uses TRBV9 with TRBJ2-1; 7 bases agree with TRBD2. V was pared by 0 bases and J by 0 bases, with 3 bases of the junction left unmatched. Germline V CDR1 and CDR2: SGDLS, YYNGEE. The CDR3 has 16 amino acids. This CDR3 reads CASSVGGTTSYNEQFF. CDR3 sequence (DNA): TGTGCCAGCAGCGTAGGGGGGACTACCTCCTACAATGAGCAGTTCTTC.

The chain uses TRBV7-2 and TRBJ2-3; 8 bases align to TRBD1. There are 17 residues in the CDR3. Per germline, CDR1 SGHTA and CDR2 FQGNSA. The V and J ends lost 0 bases and 0 bases, in that order; junction bases with no gene match: 5. CDR3 sequence reads: CASSLALDRASTDTQYF. The CDR3 DNA follows: TGTGCCAGCAGCTTAGCTCTGGACAGGGCTAGCACAGATACGCAGTATTTT. The full variable domain, its missing parts supplied by reference TRBV7-2 and TRBJ2-3, is GAGVSQSPSNKVTEKGKDVELRCDPISGHTALYWYRQSLGQGLEFLIYFQGNSAPDKSGLPSDRFSAERTGGSVSTLTIQRTQQEDSAVYLCASSLALDRASTDTQYFGPGTRLTVL.

This sequence joins TRBV30 and TRBJ2-4, with D perhaps matching TRBD2 (8 bases). The CDR3 is 14 amino acids. Germline lookup yields CDR1 GTSNPN and CDR2 SVGIG (reference sequence). Trimming took off 3 bases at V and 11 bases at J, with 20 bases between the two ends. CDR3 coding DNA: TGTGCCTGGAGCATCGGGAGGGCCGACAGGGTTCAGTACTTC. It codes for CAWSIGRADRVQYF. Variable domain in full (rest from reference TRBV30 and TRBJ2-4): SQTIHQWPATLVQPVGSPLSLECTVEGTSNPNLYWYRQAAGRGLQLLFYSVGIGQISSEVPQNLSASRPQDRQFILSSKKLLLSDSGFYLCAWSIGRADRVQYFGAGTRLSVL.

The rearrangement uses TRBV7-9 and TRBJ2-1, with TRBD1 matching over 11 bases. Germline lookup yields CDR1 SEHNR and CDR2 FQNEAQ (reference sequence). Trimming removed 1 base from V and 7 bases from J; junction bases left unmatched: 12. The CDR3 is made up of 18 amino acids. DNA for the CDR3: TGTGCCAGCAGCTTAGGGACAGGGGGCGTTTGGGCGTGGAATGAGCAGTTCTTC. Amino acids: CASSLGTGGVWAWNEQFF.

CDR3 nucleotide sequence: TGCAGTGCTAGCCTCTACACTGAAGCTTTCTTT. This encodes CSASLYTEAFF. V is TRBV20-1 and J is TRBJ1-1, with D unresolved. The CDR3 is 11 amino acids. Germline lookup yields CDR1 DFQATT and CDR2 SNEGSKA (reference sequence). V lost 3 bases, J lost 3 bases, and 5 bases lay in between.

V usage is TRBV10-3 and J usage is TRBJ1-2; D not resolved. There are 17 residues in the CDR3. Per germline, CDR1 ENHRY and CDR2 SYGVKD. Trimming stripped 2 bases from V and 4 bases from J, with 20 bases between. This CDR3 reads CAISEVSGQKIIYGYTF. CDR3 nucleotide sequence: TGTGCCATCAGTGAGGTTTCGGGTCAGAAGATCATCTATGGCTACACCTTC.

This chain's CDR3 is CASSSRTGGNYGYTF. In DNA, the CDR3 is TGTGCCAGCAGTTCCAGGACAGGGGGAAACTATGGCTACACCTTC. This chain connects TRBV27 to TRBJ1-2; 10 nucleotides match TRBD1. V was clipped by 4 bases and J by 2 bases; unmatched bases: 4. Germline V gene lookup returns CDR1 MNHEY and CDR2 SMNVEV (reference sequence). CDR3 size: 15 residues.

This chain links TRBV30 with TRBJ1-1; D unclear. Germline CDR1 and CDR2: GTSNPN and SVGIG (reference sequence). This CDR3 has 11 amino acids. With 1 base removed from V and 8 bases from J, the gap between germline ends came to 8 bases. CDR3 loop: CAWSGAEEAFF. The CDR3 bases are TGTGCCTGGAGTGGGGCAGAAGAAGCTTTCTTT.

This rearrangement joins TRBV27 to TRBJ2-1; 7 nucleotides line up with TRBD2. Trimming took 0 bases from V and 10 from J; bases not matched to a gene: 12. This CDR3 is 16 amino acids long. Germline loops: CDR1 MNHEY, CDR2 SMNVEV (reference sequence). DNA of the CDR3: TGTGCCAGCAGTTTATCAAGCAGGCGGGAGTCGGGGGAGCAGTTCTTC. This gives the protein CASSLSSRRESGEQFF.

The chain is built from TRBV25-1 and TRBJ1-3; D perhaps matches TRBD1 (6 bases). V was trimmed by 3 bases and J by 5 bases, leaving 14 bases between them. The CDR3 length is 15 residues. The germline CDR1 and CDR2 sequences are MGHDK and SYGVNS. Here the CDR3 reads CASSDLAQGRNTIYF. CDR3 DNA: TGTGCCAGCAGTGATCTTGCACAGGGAAGAAACACCATATATTTT.

V usage is TRBV4-3 and J usage is TRBJ2-3, with D tentatively TRBD2 (7 bases). The CDR3 has 16 amino acids. The V gene's germline CDR1 is LGHNA and CDR2 YSLEER. The ends were cut back, 3 bases at V and 2 bases at J, with 15 bases in the middle. The CDR3 loop reads CASSHEAGAPTDTQYF. The CDR3 coding sequence is TGCGCCAGCAGCCACGAGGCGGGGGCTCCCACAGATACGCAGTATTTT.

The chain carries TRBV10-3 and TRBJ2-7, with TRBD1 identical over 7 bases. The CDR3 length is 13 residues. The V gene end was trimmed by 0 bases and the J gene end by 7 bases; junction bases not matched to a gene: 3. Germline CDR1 reads ENHRY; CDR2 reads SYGVKD. The CDR3 spells CAISESVRGEQYV. The CDR3 nucleotides read TGTGCCATCAGTGAGTCGGTCAGGGGGGAGCAGTACGTC.

This clone was detected once. The CDR3 DNA is TGTGCCAGCAGCGTAGGAAGCGGGAGGGCTTTCGAGCAGTTCTTC. Protein: CASSVGSGRAFEQFF. The chain links TRBV9 to TRBJ2-1; 10 positions match TRBD2. There are 15 residues in the CDR3. The germline CDR1 and CDR2 sequences are SGDLS and YYNGEE. V gave up 0 bases and J gave up 10 bases; unmatched junction bases: 7. The whole variable domain, remainder taken from reference TRBV9 and TRBJ2-1, is DSGVTQTPKHLITATGQRVTLRCSPRSGDLSVYWYQQSLDQGLQFLIQYYNGEERAKGNILERFSAQQFPDLHSELNLSSLELGDSALYFCASSVGSGRAFEQFFGPGTRLTVL.